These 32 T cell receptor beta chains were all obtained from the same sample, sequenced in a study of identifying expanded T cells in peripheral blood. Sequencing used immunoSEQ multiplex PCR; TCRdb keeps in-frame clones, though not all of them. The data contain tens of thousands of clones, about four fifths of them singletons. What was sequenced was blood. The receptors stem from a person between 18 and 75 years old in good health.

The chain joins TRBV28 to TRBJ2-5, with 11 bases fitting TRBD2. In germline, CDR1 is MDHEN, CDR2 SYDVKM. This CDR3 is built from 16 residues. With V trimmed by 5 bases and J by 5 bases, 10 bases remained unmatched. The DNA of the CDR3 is TGTGCCAGCAGTCCCATAGCGGGAGGGCCCTGGGAGACCCAGTACTTC. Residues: CASSPIAGGPWETQYF.

The CDR3 loop reads CASSLYSGDRGAERSNQPQHF. In nucleotides, the CDR3 is TGTGCCAGCAGTTTATATAGCGGAGACAGGGGCGCGGAGCGAAGCAATCAGCCCCAGCATTTT. This chain joins TRBV28 and TRBJ1-5; the match to TRBD1 covers 8 bases. The CDR3 spans 21 residues. Germline trimming cut 1 base from V and 1 base from J; bases unmatched to any gene: 18. Germline V gives CDR1 MDHEN, CDR2 SYDVKM.

Here the CDR3 reads CATSFGTANTEAFF. DNA for the CDR3: TGCGCCACCAGTTTTGGGACAGCGAACACTGAAGCTTTCTTT. The chain couples TRBV5-1 to TRBJ1-1, with 7 nucleotides matching TRBD1. The CDR3 length is 14 residues. CDR1 is SGHRS and CDR2 is YFSETQ in the germline V gene. V lost 9 bases and J lost 1; bases outside the gene matches: 9.

The CDR3: CASSVRGTAQETQYF. CDR3 nucleotide sequence: TGTGCCAGCAGCGTTCGAGGGACAGCCCAAGAGACCCAGTACTTC. The chain combines TRBV9 with TRBJ2-5, with TRBD1 identical over 7 bases. Germline V gene lookup returns CDR1 SGDLS and CDR2 YYNGEE. J was trimmed by 1 base and V by 2 bases; bases with no gene match: 5. This CDR3 is built from 15 residues.

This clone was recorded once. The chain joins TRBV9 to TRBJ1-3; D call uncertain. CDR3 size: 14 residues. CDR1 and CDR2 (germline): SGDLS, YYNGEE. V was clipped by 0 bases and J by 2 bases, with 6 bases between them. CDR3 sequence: CASSVGTTGNTIYF. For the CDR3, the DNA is TGTGCCAGCAGCGTAGGTACCACTGGAAACACCATATATTTT.

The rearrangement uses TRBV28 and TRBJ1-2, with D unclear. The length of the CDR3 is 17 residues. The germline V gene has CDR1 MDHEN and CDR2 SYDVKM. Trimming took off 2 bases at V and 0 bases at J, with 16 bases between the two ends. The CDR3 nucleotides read TGTGCCAGCAGTTTACCCCAAGGGTGGGAGACTAACTATGGCTACACCTTC. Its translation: CASSLPQGWETNYGYTF.

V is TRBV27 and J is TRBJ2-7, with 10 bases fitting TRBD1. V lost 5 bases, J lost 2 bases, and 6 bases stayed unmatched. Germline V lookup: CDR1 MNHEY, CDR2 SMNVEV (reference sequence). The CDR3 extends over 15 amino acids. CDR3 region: CASSLGGQGAYEQYF. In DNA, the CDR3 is TGTGCCAGCAGTCTTGGAGGACAGGGGGCCTACGAGCAGTACTTC.

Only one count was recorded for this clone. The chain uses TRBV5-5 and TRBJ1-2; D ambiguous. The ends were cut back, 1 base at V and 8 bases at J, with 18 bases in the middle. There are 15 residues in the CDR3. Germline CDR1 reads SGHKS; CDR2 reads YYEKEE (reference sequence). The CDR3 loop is CASSLLQSTFEGYTF. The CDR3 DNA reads TGTGCCAGCAGCTTGTTACAGAGCACCTTTGAGGGCTACACCTTC.

The CDR3 DNA reads as TGTGCCAGCTCACCATTCAGGGTCCCGGACAGGGGGCACACTGAAGCTTTCTTT. It translates to CASSPFRVPDRGHTEAFF. The V gene is TRBV18, the J gene TRBJ1-1; 11 positions match TRBD1. This CDR3 spans 18 amino acids. The junction had 11 bases not matched to a gene; V was cut back by 2 bases and J by 3 bases. Germline loops: CDR1 KGHSH, CDR2 LQKENI.

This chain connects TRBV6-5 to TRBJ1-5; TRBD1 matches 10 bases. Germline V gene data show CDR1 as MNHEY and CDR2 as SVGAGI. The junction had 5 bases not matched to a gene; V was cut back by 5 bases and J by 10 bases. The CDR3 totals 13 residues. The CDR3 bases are TGTGCCAGCAGTAGGACAGGGGGGCTCCCCCAGCATTTT. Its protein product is CASSRTGGLPQHF.

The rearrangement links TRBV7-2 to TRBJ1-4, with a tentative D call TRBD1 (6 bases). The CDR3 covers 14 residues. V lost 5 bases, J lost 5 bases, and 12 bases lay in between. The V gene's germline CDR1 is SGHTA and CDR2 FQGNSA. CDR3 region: CASSRRDTNEKLFF. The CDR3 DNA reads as TGTGCCAGCAGCCGCCGGGACACAAATGAAAAACTGTTTTTT.

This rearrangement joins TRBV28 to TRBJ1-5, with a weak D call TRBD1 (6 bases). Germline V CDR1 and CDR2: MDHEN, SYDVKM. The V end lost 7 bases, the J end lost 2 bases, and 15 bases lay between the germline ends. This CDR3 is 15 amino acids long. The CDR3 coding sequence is TGTGCCAGCACCCCGTGGAGGGGGGGCAATCAGCCCCAGCATTTT. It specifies CASTPWRGGNQPQHF.

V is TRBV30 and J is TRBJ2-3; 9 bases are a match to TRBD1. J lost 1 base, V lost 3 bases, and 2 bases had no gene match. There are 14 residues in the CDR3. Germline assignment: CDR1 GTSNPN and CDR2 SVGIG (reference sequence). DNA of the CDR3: TGTGCCTGGAGCCGGGACAGGGGCACAGATACGCAGTATTTT. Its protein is CAWSRDRGTDTQYF. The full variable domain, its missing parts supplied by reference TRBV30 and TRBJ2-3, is SQTIHQWPATLVQPVGSPLSLECTVEGTSNPNLYWYRQAAGRGLQLLFYSVGIGQISSEVPQNLSASRPQDRQFILSSKKLLLSDSGFYLCAWSRDRGTDTQYFGPGTRLTVL.

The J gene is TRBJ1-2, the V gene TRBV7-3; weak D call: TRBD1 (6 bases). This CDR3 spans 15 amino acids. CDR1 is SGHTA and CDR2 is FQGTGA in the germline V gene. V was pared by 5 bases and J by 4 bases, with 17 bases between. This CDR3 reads CASSPEIGQSYGYTF. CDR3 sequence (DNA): TGTGCCAGCAGCCCCGAAATCGGACAGAGCTATGGCTACACCTTC.

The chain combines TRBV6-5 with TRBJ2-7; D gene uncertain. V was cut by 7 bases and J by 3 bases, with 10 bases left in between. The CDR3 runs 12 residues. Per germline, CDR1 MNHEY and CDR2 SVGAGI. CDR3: CASTGLGYEQYF. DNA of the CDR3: TGTGCCAGCACCGGATTGGGCTACGAGCAGTACTTC.

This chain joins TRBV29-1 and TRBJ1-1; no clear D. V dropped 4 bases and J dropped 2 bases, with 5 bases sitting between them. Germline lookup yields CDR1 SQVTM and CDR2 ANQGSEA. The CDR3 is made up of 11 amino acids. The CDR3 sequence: CSVALNTEAFF. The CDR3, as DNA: TGCAGCGTTGCTCTAAACACTGAAGCTTTCTTT.

CDR3 protein: CATFRGVSGNTIYF. For the CDR3, the DNA is TGTGCCACCTTTCGTGGGGTCTCTGGAAACACCATATATTTT. The gene calls are TRBV15 and TRBJ1-3; D is uncertain. The CDR3 length is 14 residues. V lost 8 bases and J lost 0, with 11 bases in between. Germline-derived CDR1 and CDR2 are LNHNV and YYDKDF (reference sequence).

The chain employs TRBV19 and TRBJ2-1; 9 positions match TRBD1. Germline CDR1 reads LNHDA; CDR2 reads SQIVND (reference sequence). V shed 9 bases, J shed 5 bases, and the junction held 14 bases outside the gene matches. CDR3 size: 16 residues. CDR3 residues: CASLPPPGQGNNEQFF. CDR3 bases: TGTGCCAGCCTACCGCCGCCGGGACAGGGAAACAATGAGCAGTTCTTC.

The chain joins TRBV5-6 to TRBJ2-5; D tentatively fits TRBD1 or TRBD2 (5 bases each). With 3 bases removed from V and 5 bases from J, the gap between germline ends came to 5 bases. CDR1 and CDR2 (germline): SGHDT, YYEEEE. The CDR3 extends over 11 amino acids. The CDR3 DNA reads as TGTGCCAGCAGCTGGGGGGAGACCCAGTACTTC. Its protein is CASSWGETQYF.

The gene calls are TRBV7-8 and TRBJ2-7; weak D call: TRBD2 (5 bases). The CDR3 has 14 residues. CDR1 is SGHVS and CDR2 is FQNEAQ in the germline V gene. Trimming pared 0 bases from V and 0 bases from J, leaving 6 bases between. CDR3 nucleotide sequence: TGTGCCAGCAGCTTAGCCGGGGACTCCTACGAGCAGTACTTC. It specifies CASSLAGDSYEQYF.

CDR3 residues: CASSQDRNAQKYF. In DNA, the CDR3 is TGTGCCAGCAGCCAAGATCGTAATGCTCAAAAGTACTTC. The rearrangement links TRBV4-2 to TRBJ2-7; D remains ambiguous. V was trimmed by 0 bases and J by 11 bases, leaving 14 bases between them. Germline loops: CDR1 LGHNA, CDR2 YNFKEQ. The CDR3 is made up of 13 amino acids.

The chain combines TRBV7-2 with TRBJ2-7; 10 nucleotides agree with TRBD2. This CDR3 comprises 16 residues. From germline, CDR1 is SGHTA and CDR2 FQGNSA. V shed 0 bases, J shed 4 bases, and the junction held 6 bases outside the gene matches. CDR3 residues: CASSLALTSGPYEQYF. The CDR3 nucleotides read TGTGCCAGCAGCTTAGCGCTGACTAGCGGGCCGTACGAGCAGTACTTC.

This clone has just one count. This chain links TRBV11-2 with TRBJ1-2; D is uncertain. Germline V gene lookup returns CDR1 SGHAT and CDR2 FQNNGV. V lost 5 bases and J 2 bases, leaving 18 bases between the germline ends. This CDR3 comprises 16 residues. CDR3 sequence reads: CASSDTPTVSNYGYTF. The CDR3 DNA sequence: TGTGCCAGCAGCGATACTCCCACCGTCTCAAACTATGGCTACACCTTC.

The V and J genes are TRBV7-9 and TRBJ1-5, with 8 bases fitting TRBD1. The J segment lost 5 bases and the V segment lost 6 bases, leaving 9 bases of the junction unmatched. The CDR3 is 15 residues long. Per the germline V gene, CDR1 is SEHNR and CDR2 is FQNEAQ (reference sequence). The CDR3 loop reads CASSRDRGEDQPQHF. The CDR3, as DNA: TGTGCCAGCAGTCGTGACAGGGGTGAGGATCAGCCCCAGCATTTT.

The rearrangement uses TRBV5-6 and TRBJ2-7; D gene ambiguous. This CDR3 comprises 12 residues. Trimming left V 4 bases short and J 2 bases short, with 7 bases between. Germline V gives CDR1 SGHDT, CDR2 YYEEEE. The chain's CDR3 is CASSRSTYEQYF. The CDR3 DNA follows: TGTGCCAGCAGCCGATCAACCTACGAGCAGTACTTC.

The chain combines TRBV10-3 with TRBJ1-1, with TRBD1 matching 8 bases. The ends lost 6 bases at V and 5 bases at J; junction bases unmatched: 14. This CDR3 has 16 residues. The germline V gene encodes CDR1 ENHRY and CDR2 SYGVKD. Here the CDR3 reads CAIRVDEGQGSTEAFF. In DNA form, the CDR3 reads TGTGCCATCAGAGTGGATGAAGGACAGGGAAGTACTGAAGCTTTCTTT.

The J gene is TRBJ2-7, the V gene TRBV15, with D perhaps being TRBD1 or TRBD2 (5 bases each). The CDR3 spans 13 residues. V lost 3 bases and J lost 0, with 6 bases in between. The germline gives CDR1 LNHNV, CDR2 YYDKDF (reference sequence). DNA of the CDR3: TGTGCCACCAGCAGGGGGGTCTCCTACGAGCAGTACTTC. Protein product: CATSRGVSYEQYF. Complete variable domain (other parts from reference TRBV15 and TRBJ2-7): DAMVIQNPRYQVTQFGKPVTLSCSQTLNHNVMYWYQQKSSQAPKLLFHYYDKDFNNEADTPDNFQSRRPNTSFCFLDIRSPGLGDTAMYLCATSRGVSYEQYFGPGTRLTVT.

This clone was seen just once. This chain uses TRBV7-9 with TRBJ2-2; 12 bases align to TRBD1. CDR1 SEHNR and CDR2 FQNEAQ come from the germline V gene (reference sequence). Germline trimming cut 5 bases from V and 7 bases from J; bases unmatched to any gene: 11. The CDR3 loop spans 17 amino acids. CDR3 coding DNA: TGTGCCAGCAGCGTCACCGGGACAGGGGGCAATAGCGGGGAGCTGTTTTTT. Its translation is CASSVTGTGGNSGELFF.

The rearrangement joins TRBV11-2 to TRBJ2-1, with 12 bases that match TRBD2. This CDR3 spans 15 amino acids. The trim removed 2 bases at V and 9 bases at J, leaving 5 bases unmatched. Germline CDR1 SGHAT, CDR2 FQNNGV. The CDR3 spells CASSLPLAGGPEQFF. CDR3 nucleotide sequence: TGTGCCAGCAGCTTACCCCTAGCGGGAGGGCCTGAGCAGTTCTTC.

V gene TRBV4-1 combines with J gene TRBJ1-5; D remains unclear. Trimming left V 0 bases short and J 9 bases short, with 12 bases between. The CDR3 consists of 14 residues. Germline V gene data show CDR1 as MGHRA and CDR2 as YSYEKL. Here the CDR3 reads CASSQEGGIGPQHF. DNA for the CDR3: TGCGCCAGCAGCCAAGAAGGTGGGATAGGGCCCCAGCATTTT.

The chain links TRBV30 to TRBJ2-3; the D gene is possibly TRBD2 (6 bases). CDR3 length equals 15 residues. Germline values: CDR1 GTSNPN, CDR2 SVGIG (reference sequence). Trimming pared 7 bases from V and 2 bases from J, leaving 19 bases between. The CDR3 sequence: CAYRLGASDTDTQYF. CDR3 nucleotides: TGTGCCTACCGACTAGGGGCTAGCGACACAGATACGCAGTATTTT.

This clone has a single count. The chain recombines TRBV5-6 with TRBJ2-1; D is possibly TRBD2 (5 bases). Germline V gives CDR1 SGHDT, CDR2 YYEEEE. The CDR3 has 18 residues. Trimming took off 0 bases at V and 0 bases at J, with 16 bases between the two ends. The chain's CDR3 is CASSLETLGGGSYNEQFF. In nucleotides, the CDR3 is TGTGCCAGCAGCTTGGAGACGTTGGGTGGAGGCTCCTACAATGAGCAGTTCTTC.